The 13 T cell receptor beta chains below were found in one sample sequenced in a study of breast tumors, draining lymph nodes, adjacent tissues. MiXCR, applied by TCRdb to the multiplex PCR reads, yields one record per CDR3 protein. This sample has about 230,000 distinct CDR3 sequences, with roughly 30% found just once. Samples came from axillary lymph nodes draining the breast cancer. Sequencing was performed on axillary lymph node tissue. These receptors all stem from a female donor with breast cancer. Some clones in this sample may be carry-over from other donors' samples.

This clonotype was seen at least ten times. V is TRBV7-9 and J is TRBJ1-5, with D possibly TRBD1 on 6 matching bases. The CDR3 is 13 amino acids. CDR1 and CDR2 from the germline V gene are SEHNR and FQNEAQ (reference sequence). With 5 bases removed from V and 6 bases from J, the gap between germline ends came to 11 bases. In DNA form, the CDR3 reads TGTGCCAGCAGCCCAAGCAGGGGTCAGCCCCAGCATTTT. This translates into CASSPSRGQPQHF.

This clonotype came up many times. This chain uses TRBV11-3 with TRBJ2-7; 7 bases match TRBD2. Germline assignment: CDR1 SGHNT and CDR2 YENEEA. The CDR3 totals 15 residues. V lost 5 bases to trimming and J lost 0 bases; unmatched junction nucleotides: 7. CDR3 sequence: CASSRLADSSYEQYF. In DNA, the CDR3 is TGTGCCAGCAGCCGGCTAGCGGATAGCTCCTACGAGCAGTACTTC.

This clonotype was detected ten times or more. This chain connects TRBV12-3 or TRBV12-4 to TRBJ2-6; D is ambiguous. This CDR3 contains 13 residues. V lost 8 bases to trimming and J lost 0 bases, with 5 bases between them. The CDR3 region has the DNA TGTGCCAGCTACTCCTCTGGGGCCAACGTCCTGACTTTC. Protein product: CASYSSGANVLTF.

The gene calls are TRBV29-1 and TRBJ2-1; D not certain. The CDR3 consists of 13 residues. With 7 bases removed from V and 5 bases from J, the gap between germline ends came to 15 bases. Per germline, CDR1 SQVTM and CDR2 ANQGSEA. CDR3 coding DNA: TGCAGCGCCCGGCCAGGTCCGAACAATGAGCAGTTCTTC. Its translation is CSARPGPNNEQFF.

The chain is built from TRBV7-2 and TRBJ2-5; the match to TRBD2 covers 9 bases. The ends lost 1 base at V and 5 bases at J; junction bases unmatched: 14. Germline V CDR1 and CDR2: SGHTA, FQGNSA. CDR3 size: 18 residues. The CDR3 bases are TGTGCCAGCAGCTTAGGGTGGGGAGTAGCGGGAGATTGCGAGACCCAGTACTTC. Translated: CASSLGWGVAGDCETQYF.

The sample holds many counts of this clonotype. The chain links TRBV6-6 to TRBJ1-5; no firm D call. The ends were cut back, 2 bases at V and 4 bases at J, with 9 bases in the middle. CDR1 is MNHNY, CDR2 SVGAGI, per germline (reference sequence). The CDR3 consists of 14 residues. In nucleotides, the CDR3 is TGTGCCAGCAGTTACAGCAGATCAAATCAGCCCCAGCATTTT. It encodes CASSYSRSNQPQHF.

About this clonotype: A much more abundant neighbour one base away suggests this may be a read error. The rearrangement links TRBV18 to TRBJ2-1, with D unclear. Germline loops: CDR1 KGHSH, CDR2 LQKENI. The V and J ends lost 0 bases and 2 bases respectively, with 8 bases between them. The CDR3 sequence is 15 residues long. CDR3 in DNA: TGTGCCAGCTCACCACCAGGTACAACCTACAATGAGCAGTTCTTC. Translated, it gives CASSPPGTTYNEQFF.

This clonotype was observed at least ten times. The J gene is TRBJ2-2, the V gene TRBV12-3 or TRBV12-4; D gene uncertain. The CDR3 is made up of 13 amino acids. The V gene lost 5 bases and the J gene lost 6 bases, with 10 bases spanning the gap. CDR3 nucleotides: TGTGCCAGCAGTCCCTCAGGTGCCGGGGAGCTGTTTTTT. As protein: CASSPSGAGELFF.

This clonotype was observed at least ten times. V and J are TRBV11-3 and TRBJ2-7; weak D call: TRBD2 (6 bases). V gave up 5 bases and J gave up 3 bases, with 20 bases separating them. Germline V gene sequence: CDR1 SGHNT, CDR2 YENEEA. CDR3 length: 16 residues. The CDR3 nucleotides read TGTGCCAGCAGCCCGATGACTAGTAAGGGAGGCTACGAGCAGTACTTC. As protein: CASSPMTSKGGYEQYF.

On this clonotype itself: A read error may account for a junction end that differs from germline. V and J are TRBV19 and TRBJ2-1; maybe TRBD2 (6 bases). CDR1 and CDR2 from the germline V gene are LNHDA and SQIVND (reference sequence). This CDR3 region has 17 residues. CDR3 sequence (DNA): TGTGCCAGTAGTATTCCCAACCGGGACGGGGGTATCAATGAGCAGTCCTTC. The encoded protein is CASSIPNRDGGINEQSF.

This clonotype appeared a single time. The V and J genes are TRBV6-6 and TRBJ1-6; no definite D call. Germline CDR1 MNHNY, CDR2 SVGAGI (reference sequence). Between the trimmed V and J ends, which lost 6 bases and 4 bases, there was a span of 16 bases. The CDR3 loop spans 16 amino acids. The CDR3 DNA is TGTGCCAGCAGAAGCCCAAGGACGGAATATAATTCACCCCTCCACTTT. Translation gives CASRSPRTEYNSPLHF.

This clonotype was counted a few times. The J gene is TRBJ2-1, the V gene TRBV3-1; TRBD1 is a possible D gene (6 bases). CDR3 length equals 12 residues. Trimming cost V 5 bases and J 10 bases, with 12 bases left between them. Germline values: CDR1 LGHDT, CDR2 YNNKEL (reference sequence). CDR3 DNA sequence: TGTGCCAGCAGCGCCTTGAGGGGGGAGCAGTTCTTC. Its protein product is CASSALRGEQFF.

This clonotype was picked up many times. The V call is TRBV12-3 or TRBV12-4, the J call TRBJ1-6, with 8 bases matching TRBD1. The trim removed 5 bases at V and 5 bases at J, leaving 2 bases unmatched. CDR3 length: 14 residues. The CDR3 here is CASSLGQDNSPLHF. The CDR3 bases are TGTGCCAGCAGTCTGGGACAGGATAATTCACCCCTCCACTTT.